This entry is about one TCR beta chain. Its cognate antigen is unknown. CDR3 length: 15 amino acids. Germline loops: CDR1 GTSNPN, CDR2 SVGIG (reference sequence). The ends were cut back, 1 base at V and 3 bases at J, with 15 bases in the middle. These data belong to a study of T cell responses to AZD1222 COVID-19 vaccine. The data were produced by immunoSEQ multiplex PCR, yet TCRdb's version contains in-frame clones alone and is incomplete. The sample has around 58,000 clones, around 90% seen once. Study observations and caveats: Spike-specific TCR breadth and depth grew following two AZD1222 doses.

This clonotype was obtained from an adult who received the AZD1222 COVID-19 vaccine. Sequences were derived from peripheral blood, sampled 28 days after the second AZD1222 dose. This chain connects TRBV30 to TRBJ1-1; D ambiguous. The CDR3 nucleotides are TGTGCCTGGAGTGGAGACTTTGGAGGGTACACTGAAGCTTTCTTT. Its translation: CAWSGDFGGYTEAFF.